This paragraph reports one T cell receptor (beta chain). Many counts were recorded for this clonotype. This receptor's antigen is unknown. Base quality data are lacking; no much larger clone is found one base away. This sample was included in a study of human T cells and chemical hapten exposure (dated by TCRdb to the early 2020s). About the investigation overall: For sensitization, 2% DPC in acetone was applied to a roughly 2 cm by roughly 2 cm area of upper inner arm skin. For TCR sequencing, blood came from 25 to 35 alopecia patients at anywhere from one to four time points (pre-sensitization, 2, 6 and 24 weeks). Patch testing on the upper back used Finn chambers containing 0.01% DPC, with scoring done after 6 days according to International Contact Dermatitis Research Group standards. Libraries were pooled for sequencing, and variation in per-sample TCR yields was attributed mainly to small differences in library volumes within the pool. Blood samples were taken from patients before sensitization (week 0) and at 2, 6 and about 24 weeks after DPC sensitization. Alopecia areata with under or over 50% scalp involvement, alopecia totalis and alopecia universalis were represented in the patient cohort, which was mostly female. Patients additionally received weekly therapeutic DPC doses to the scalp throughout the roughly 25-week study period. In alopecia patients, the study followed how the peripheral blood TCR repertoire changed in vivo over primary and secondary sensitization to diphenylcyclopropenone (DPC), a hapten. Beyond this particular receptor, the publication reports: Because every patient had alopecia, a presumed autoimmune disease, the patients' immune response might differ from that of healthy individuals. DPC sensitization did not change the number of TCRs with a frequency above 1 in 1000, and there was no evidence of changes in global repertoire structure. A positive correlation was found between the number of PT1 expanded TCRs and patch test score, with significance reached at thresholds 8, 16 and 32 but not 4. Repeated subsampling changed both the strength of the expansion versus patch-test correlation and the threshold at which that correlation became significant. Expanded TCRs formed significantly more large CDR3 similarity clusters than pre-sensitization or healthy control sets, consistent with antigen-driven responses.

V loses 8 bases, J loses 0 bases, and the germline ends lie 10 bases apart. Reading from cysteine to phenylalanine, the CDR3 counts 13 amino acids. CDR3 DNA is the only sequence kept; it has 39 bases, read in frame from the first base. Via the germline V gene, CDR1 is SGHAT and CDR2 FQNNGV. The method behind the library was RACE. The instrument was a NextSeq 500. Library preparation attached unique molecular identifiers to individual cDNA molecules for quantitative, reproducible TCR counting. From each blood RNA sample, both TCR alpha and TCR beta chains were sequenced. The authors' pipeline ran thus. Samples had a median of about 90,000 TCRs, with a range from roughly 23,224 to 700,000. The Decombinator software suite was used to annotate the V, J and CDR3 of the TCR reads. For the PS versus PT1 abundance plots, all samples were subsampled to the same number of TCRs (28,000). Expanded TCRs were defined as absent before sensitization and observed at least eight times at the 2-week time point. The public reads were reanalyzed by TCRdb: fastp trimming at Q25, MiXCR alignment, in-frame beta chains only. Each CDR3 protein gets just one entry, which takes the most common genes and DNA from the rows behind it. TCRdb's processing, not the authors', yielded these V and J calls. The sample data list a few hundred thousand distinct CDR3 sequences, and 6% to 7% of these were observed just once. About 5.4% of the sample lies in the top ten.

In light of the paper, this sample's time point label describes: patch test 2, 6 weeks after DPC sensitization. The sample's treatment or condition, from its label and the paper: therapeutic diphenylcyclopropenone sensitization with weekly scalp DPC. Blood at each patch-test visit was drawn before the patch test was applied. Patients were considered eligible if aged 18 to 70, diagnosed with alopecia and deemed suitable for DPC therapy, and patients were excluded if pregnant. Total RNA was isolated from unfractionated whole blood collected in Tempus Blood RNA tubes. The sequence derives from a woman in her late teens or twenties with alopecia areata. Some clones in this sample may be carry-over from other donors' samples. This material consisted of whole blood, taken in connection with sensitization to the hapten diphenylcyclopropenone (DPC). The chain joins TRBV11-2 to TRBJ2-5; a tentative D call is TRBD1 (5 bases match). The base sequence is TGTGCCAGCGCCATGGACAACCAAGAGACCCAGTACTTC. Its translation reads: CASAMDNQETQYF. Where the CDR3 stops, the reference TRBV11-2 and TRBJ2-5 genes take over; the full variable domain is EAGVAQSPRYKIIEKRQSVAFWCNPISGHATLYWYQQILGQGPKLLIQFQNNGVVDDSQLPKDRFSAERLKGVDSTLKIQPAKLEDSAVYLCASAMDNQETQYFGPGTRLLVL.